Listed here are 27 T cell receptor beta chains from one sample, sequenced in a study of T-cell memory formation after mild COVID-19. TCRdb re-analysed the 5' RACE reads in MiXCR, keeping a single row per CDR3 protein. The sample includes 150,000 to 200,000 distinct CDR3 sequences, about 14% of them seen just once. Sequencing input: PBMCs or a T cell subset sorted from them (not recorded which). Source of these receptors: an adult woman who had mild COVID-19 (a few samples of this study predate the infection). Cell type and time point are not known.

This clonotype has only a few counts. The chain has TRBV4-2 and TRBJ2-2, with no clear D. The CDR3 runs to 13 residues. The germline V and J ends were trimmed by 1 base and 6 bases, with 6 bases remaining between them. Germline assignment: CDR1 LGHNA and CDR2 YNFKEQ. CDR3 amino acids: CASSQALAGELFF. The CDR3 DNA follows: TGTGCCAGCAGCCAAGCACTCGCCGGGGAGCTGTTTTTT.

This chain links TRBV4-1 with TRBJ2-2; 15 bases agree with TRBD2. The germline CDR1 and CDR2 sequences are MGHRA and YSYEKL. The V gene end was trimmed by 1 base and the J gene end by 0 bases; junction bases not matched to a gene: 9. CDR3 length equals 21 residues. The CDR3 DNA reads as TGCGCCAGCAGCCAAGTAAGGCTGGGACTAGCGGGGGGAACGAACACCGGGGAGCTGTTTTTT. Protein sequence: CASSQVRLGLAGGTNTGELFF.

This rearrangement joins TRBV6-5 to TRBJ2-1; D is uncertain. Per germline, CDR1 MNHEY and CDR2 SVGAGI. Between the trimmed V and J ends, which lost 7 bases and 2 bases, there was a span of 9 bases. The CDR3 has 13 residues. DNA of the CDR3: TGTGCCAGCACCGAGCTCACCTACAATGAGCAGTTCTTC. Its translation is CASTELTYNEQFF.

The CDR3: CASSRDPDGEQYF. CDR3 DNA sequence: TGTGCCAGCAGCAGAGACCCGGACGGAGAGCAGTACTTC. The rearrangement joins TRBV11-2 to TRBJ2-7; D gene unclear. CDR3 length: 13 amino acids. The germline CDR1 and CDR2 sequences are SGHAT and FQNNGV. The V end was cut by 5 bases, the J end by 7 bases, with 15 bases between.

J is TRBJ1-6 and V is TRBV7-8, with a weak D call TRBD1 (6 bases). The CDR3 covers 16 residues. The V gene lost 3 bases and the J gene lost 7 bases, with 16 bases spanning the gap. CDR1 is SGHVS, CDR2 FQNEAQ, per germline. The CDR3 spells CASSLVGARRNSPLHF. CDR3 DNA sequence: TGTGCCAGCAGCTTGGTGGGGGCGAGGAGGAATTCACCCCTCCACTTT.

CDR3 region: CATSDLWEAQETQYF. The CDR3 DNA reads TGTGCCACCAGTGATTTATGGGAGGCCCAAGAGACCCAGTACTTC. V usage is TRBV24-1 and J usage is TRBJ2-5; TRBD2 is a possible D gene (6 bases). The CDR3 has 15 amino acids. V was pared by 1 base and J by 1 base, with 9 bases between. Germline V CDR1 and CDR2: KGHDR, SFDVKD.

The CDR3 DNA follows: TGTGCCAGCAGCTCCTGGGACAGTCCCTCTGGGGCCAACGTCCTGACTTTC. Translating it yields CASSSWDSPSGANVLTF. The rearrangement uses TRBV13 and TRBJ2-6; TRBD1 matches 7 bases. Germline V gives CDR1 PRHDT, CDR2 FYEKMQ (reference sequence). The length of the CDR3 is 17 residues. V dropped 4 bases and J dropped 0; count of bases not matched to a gene: 6. Based on the CDR3 plus reference TRBV13 and TRBJ2-6, the full variable domain is AAGVIQSPRHLIKEKRETATLKCYPIPRHDTVYWYQQGPGQDPQFLISFYEKMQSDKGSIPDRFSAQQFSDYHSELNMSSLELGDSALYFCASSSWDSPSGANVLTFGAGSRLTVL.

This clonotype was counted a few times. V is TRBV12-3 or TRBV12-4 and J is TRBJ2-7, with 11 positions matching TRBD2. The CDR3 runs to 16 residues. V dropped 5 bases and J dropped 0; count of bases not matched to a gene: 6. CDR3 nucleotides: TGTGCCAGCAGTAAGGGACTAGCGGTTACCTCCTACGAGCAGTACTTC. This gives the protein CASSKGLAVTSYEQYF.

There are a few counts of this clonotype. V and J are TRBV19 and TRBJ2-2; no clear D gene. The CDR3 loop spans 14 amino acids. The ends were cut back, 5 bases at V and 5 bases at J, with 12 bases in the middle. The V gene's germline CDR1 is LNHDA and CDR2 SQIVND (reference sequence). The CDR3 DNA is TGTGCCAGTAGTCTAGTTTTGGAGACCGGGGAGCTGTTTTTT. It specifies CASSLVLETGELFF.

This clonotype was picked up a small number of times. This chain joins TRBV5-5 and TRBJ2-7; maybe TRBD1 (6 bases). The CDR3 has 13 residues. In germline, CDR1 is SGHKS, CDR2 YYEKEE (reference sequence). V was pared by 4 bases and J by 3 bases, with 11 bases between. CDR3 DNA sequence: TGTGCCAGCAGCCGTCAGGGGAACTACGAGCAGTACTTC. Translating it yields CASSRQGNYEQYF.

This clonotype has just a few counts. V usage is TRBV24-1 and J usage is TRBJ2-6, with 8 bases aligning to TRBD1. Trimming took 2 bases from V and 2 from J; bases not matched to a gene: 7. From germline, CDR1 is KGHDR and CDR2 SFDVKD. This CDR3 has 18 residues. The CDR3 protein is CATSDSGQGNTGANVLTF. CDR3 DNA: TGTGCCACCAGTGATTCTGGACAGGGAAATACTGGGGCCAACGTCCTGACTTTC.

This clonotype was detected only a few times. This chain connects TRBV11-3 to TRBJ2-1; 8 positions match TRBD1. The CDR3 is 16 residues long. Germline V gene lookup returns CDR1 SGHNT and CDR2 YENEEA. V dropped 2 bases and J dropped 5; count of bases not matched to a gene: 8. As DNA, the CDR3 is TGTGCCAGCAGCTTAAAGAGACAGGGGAGCAACAATGAGCAGTTCTTC. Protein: CASSLKRQGSNNEQFF.

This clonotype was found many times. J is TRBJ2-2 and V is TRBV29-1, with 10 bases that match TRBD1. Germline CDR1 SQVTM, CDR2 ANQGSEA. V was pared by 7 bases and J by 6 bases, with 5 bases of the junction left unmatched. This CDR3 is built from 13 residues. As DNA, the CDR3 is TGCAGCGGCGGACAGGGGGTGGCCGGGGAGCTGTTTTTT. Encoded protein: CSGGQGVAGELFF.

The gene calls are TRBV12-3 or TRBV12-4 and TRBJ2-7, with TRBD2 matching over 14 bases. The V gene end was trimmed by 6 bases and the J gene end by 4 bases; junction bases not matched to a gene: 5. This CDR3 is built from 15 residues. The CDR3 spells CASRPTSGRAYEQYF. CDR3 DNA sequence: TGTGCCAGCAGGCCGACTAGCGGGAGGGCTTACGAGCAGTACTTC.

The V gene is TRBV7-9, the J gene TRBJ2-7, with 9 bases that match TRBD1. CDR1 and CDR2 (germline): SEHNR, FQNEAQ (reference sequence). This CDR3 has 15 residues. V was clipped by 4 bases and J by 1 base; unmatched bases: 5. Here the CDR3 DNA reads TGTGCCAGCAGCTCCCGGACAGGGGCGTCCTACGAGCAGTACTTC. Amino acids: CASSSRTGASYEQYF.

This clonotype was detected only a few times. CDR3 sequence reads: CASSPGTYHTEAFF. Written as DNA, the CDR3 is TGTGCCAGCAGCCCAGGGACGTATCACACTGAAGCTTTCTTT. V gene TRBV5-5 combines with J gene TRBJ1-1; tentative D call: TRBD1 (5 bases). This CDR3 spans 14 amino acids. CDR1 SGHKS and CDR2 YYEKEE come from the germline V gene (reference sequence). V gave up 4 bases and J gave up 3 bases, with 13 bases separating them.

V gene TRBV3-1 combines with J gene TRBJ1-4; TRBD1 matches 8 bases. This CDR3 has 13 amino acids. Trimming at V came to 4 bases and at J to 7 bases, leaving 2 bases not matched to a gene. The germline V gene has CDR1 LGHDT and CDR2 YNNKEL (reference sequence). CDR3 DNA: TGTGCCAGCAGCCTCGGACAGGGTGAAAAACTGTTTTTT. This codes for CASSLGQGEKLFF. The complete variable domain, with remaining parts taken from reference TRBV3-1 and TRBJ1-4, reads DTAVSQTPKYLVTQMGNDKSIKCEQNLGHDTMYWYKQDSKKFLKIMFSYNNKELIINETVPNRFSPKSPDKAHLNLHINSLELGDSAVYFCASSLGQGEKLFFGSGTQLSVL.

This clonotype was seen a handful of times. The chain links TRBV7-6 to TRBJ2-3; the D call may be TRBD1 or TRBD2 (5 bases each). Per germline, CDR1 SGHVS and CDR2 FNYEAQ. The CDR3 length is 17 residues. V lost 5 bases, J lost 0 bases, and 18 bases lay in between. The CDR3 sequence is CASSPLGGGGSTDTQYF. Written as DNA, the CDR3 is TGTGCCAGCAGCCCTCTTGGGGGTGGGGGTAGCACAGATACGCAGTATTTT.

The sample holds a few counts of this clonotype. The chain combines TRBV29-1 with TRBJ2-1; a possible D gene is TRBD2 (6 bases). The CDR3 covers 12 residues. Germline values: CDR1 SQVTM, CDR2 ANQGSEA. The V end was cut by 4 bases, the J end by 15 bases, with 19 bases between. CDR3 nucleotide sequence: TGCAGCGTTGCACCGGCCGCCGGGACTTGGTTCTTC. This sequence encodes CSVAPAAGTWFF.

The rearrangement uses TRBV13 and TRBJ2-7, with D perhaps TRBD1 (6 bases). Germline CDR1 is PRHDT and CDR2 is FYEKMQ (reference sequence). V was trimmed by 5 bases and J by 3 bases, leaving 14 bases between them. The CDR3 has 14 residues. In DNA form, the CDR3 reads TGTGCCAGCAGCAAATGGGGACAAGACTACGAGCAGTACTTC. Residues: CASSKWGQDYEQYF.

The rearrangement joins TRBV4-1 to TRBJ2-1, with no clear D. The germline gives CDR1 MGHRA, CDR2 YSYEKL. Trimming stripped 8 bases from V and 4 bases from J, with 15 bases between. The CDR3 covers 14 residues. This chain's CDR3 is CASGSIAAYNEQFF. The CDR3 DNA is TGCGCCAGCGGGTCAATAGCCGCTTACAATGAGCAGTTCTTC.

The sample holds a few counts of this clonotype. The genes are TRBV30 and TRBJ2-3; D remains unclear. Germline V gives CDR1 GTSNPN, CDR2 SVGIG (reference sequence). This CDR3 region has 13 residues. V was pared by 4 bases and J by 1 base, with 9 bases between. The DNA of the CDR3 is TGTGCCTGGATTCAACCCGGCACAGATACGCAGTATTTT. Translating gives CAWIQPGTDTQYF.

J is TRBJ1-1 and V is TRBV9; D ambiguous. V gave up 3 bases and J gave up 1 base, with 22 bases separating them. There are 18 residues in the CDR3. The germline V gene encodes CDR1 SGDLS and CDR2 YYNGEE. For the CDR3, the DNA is TGTGCCAGCAGCGAGCTGACGATCGGTGCTTCAGGGAACACTGAAGCTTTCTTT. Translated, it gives CASSELTIGASGNTEAFF. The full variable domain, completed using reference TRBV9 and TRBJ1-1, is DSGVTQTPKHLITATGQRVTLRCSPRSGDLSVYWYQQSLDQGLQFLIQYYNGEERAKGNILERFSAQQFPDLHSELNLSSLELGDSALYFCASSELTIGASGNTEAFFGQGTRLTVV.

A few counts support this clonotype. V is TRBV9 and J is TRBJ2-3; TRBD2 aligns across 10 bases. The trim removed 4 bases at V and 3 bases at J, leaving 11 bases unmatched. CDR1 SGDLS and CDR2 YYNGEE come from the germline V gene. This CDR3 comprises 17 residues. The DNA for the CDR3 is TGTGCCAGCAGCCGATCTTCACTAGCGGGGTTGACAGATACGCAGTATTTT. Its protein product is CASSRSSLAGLTDTQYF.

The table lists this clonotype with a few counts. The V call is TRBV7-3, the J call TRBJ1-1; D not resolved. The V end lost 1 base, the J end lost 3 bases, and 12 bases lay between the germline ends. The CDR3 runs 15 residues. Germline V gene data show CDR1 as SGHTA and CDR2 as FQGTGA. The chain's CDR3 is CASSLISGSDTEAFF. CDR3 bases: TGTGCCAGCAGCTTAATATCGGGGTCGGACACTGAAGCTTTCTTT.

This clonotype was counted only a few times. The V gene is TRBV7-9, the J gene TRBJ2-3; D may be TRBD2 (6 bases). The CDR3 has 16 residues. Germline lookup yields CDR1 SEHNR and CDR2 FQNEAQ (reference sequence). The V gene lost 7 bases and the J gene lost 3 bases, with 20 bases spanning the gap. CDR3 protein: CASKRPPHGGTDTQYF. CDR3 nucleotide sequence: TGTGCCAGCAAAAGACCCCCACATGGGGGGACAGATACGCAGTATTTT. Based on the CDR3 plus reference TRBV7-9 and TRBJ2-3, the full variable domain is DTGVSQNPRHKITKRGQNVTFRCDPISEHNRLYWYRQTLGQGPEFLTYFQNEAQLEKSRLLSDRFSAERPKGSFSTLEIQRTEQGDSAMYLCASKRPPHGGTDTQYFGPGTRLTVL.

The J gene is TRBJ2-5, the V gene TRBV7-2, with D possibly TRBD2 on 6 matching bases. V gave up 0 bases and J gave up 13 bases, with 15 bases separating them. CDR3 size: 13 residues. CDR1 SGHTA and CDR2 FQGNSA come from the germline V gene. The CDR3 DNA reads TGTGCCAGCAGCTTAGCGCACGGGAGCCCACTGTACTTC. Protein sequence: CASSLAHGSPLYF.